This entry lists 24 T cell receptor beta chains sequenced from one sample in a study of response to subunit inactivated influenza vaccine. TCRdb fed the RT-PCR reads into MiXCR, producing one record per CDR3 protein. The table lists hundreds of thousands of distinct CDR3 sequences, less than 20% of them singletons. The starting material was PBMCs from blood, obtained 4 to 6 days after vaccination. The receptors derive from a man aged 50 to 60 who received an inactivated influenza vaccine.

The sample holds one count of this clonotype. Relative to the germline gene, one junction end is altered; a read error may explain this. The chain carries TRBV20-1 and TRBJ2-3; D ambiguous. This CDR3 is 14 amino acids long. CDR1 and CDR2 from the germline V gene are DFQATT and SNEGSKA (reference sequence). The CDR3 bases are TGCAGTGTCAGGCAGTGGGCGAGCACAGATATGCAGTATTTT. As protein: CSVRQWASTDMQYF.

The CDR3 DNA reads as TGTGCCAGCAGAGGAGCGGGAGGCTCCTACAATGAGCAGTTCTTC. Translating it yields CASRGAGGSYNEQFF. The chain couples TRBV6-1 to TRBJ2-1, with 9 nucleotides matching TRBD2. Germline loops: CDR1 MNHNS, CDR2 SASEGT. The V segment lost 6 bases and the J segment 0 bases; nucleotides outside the gene matches: 3. The CDR3 is 15 residues long.

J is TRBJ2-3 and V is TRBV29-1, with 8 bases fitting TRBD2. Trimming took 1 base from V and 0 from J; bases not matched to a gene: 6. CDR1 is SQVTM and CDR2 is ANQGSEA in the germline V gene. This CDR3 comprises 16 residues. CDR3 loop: CSVEGLAFISTDTQYF. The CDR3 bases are TGCAGCGTTGAAGGACTAGCGTTTATTAGCACAGATACGCAGTATTTT.

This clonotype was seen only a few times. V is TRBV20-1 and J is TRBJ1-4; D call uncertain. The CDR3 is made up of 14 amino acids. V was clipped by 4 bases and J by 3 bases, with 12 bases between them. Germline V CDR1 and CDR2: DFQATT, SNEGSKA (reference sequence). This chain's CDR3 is CSATDRHSNEKLFF. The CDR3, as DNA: TGCAGTGCTACGGACCGTCATTCTAATGAAAAACTGTTTTTT.

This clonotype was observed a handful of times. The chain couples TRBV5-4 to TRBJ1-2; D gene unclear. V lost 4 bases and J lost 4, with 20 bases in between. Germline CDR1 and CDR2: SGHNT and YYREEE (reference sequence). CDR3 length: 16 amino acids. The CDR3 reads CASSPQTGSQSYGYTF. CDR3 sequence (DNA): TGTGCCAGCAGCCCTCAGACCGGCAGCCAGTCCTATGGCTACACCTTC.

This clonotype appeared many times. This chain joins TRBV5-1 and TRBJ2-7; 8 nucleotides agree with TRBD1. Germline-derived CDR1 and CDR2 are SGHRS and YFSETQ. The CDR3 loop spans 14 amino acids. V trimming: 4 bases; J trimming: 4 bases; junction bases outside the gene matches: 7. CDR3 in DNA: TGCGCCAGCAGCCCGGACAGGGTAGGGTACGAGCAGTACTTC. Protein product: CASSPDRVGYEQYF.

CDR3 amino acids: CSARGARSLGEQYF. The CDR3 region has the DNA TGCAGTGCTAGAGGAGCTAGGAGTTTGGGCGAGCAGTACTTC. The V call is TRBV20-1, the J call TRBJ2-7; no definite D call. Germline V gene data show CDR1 as DFQATT and CDR2 as SNEGSKA (reference sequence). The CDR3 totals 14 residues. The ends were cut back, 1 base at V and 6 bases at J, with 16 bases in the middle.

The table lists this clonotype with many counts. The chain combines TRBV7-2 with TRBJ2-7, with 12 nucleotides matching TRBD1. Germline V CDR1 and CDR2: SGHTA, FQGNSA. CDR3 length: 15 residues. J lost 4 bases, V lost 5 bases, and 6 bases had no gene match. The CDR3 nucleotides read TGTGCCAGCAGCCTCGGGACAGGGGGCTCGTACGAGCAGTACTTC. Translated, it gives CASSLGTGGSYEQYF.

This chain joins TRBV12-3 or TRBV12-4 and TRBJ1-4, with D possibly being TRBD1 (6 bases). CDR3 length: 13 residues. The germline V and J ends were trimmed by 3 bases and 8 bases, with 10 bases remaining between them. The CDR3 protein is CASSFKGGEKLFF. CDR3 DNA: TGTGCCAGCAGTTTTAAAGGGGGGGAAAAACTGTTTTTT.

CDR3 coding DNA: TGCAGTGCTAGAGATGGCCAGTCCCCCACAGATACGCAGTATTTT. Residues: CSARDGQSPTDTQYF. V gene TRBV20-1 combines with J gene TRBJ2-3; D not certain. Germline V gives CDR1 DFQATT, CDR2 SNEGSKA (reference sequence). The V gene lost 0 bases and the J gene lost 2 bases, with 12 bases spanning the gap. This CDR3 spans 15 amino acids.

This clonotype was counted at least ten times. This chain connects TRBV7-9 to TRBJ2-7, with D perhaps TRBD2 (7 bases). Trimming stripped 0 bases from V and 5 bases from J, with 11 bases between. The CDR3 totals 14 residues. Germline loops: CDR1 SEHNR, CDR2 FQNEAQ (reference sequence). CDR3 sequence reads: CASSLARGGDEQYF. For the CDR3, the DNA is TGTGCCAGCAGCTTAGCGAGAGGGGGGGACGAGCAGTACTTC.

DNA for the CDR3: TGTGCCAGCACCCAGACAGGGGACTATGGCTACACCTTC. As protein: CASTQTGDYGYTF. V is TRBV6-1 and J is TRBJ1-2, with 8 bases identical to TRBD1. From germline, CDR1 is MNHNS and CDR2 SASEGT. The CDR3 runs 13 residues. V lost 7 bases and J lost 3; bases outside the gene matches: 4.

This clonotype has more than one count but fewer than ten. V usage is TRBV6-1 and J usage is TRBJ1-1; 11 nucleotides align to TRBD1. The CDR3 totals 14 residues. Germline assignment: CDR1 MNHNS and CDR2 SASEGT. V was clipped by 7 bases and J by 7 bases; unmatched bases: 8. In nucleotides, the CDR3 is TGTGCCAGCATGGGGACAGGGGGGTTAGTTGAAGCTTTCTTT. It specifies CASMGTGGLVEAFF.

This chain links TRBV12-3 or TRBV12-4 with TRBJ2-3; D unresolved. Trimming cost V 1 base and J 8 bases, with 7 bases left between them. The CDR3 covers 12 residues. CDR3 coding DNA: TGTGCCAGCAGTTTAGGAAGTACTACGCAGTATTTT. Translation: CASSLGSTTQYF.

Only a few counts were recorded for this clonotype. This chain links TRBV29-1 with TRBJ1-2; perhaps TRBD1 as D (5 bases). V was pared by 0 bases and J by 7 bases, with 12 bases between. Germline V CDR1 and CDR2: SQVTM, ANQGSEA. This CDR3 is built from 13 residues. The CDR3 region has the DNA TGCAGCGTTGAAGATCCCCAGGGCTTTGGCTACACCTTC. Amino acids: CSVEDPQGFGYTF.

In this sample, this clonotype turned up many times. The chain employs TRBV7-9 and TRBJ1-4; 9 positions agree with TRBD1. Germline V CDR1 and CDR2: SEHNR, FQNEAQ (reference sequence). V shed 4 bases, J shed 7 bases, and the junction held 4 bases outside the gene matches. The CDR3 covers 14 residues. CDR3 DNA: TGTGCCAGCAGCTCCAACAGGGGGCTTGAAAAACTGTTTTTT. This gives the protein CASSSNRGLEKLFF. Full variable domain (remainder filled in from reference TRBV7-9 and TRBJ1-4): DTGVSQNPRHKITKRGQNVTFRCDPISEHNRLYWYRQTLGQGPEFLTYFQNEAQLEKSRLLSDRFSAERPKGSFSTLEIQRTEQGDSAMYLCASSSNRGLEKLFFGSGTQLSVL.

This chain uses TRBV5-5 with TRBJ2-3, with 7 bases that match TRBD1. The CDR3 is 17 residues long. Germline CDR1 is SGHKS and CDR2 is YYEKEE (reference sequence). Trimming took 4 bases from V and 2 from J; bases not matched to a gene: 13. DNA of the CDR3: TGTGCCAGCAGCGCCTTGACAGGGCGCGTCGACACAGATACGCAGTATTTT. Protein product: CASSALTGRVDTDTQYF.

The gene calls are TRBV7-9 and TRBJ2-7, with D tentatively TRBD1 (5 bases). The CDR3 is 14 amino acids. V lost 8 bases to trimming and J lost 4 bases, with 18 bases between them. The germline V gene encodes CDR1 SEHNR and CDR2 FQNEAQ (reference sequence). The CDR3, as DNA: TGTGCCAGCCAGGGCGGCGCGCCTACTTACGAGCAGTACTTC. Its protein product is CASQGGAPTYEQYF. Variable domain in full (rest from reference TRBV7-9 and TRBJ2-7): DTGVSQNPRHKITKRGQNVTFRCDPISEHNRLYWYRQTLGQGPEFLTYFQNEAQLEKSRLLSDRFSAERPKGSFSTLEIQRTEQGDSAMYLCASQGGAPTYEQYFGPGTRLTVT.

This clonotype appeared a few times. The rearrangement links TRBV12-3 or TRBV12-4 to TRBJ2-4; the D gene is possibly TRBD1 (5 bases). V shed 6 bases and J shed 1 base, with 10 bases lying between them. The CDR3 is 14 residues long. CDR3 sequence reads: CASRPQAAKNIQYF. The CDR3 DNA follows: TGTGCCAGCAGGCCACAGGCTGCCAAAAACATTCAGTACTTC.

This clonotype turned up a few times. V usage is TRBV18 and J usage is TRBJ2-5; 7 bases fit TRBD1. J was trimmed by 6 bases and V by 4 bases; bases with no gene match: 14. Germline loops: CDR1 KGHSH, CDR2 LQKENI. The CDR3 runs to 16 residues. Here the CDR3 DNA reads TGTGCCAGCTCACAACCGGGACAGCGGTTTAAGCAGACCCAGTACTTC. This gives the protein CASSQPGQRFKQTQYF.

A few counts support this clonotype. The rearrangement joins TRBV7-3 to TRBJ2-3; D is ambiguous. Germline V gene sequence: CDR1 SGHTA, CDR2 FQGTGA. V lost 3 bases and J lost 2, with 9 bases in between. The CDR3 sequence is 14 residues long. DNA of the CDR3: TGTGCCAGCAGCTTCGGGCATAACACAGATACGCAGTATTTT. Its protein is CASSFGHNTDTQYF.

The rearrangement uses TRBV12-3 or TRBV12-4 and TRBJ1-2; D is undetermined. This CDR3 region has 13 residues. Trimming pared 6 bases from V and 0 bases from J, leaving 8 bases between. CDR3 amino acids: CASRMVSNYGYTF. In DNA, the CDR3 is TGTGCCAGCAGGATGGTTTCTAACTATGGCTACACCTTC.

As DNA, the CDR3 is TGCGCCAGCAGCCTACCCAGTTCCTACAATGAGCAGTTCTTC. This gives the protein CASSLPSSYNEQFF. This chain joins TRBV5-1 and TRBJ2-1; D call uncertain. The CDR3 is 14 amino acids. Germline values: CDR1 SGHRS, CDR2 YFSETQ. Trimming removed 4 bases from V and 1 base from J, with 9 bases in between.

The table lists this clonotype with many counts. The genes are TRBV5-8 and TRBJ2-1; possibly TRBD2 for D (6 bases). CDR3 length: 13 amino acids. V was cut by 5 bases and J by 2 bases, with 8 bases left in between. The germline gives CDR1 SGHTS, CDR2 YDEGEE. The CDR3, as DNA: TGTGCCAGCAGGTGGACTACCTACAATGAGCAGTTCTTC. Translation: CASRWTTYNEQFF.